This TCR beta chain emerged from a study of blood T cell repertoires in COVID-19. Profiling relied on immunoSEQ multiplex PCR, and the TCRdb table lists in-frame clones only, not all of them. This sample has fewer than 250,000 clones, with around 88% found just once. With V trimmed by 3 bases and J by 7 bases, 5 bases remained unmatched. From germline, CDR1 is SGHRS and CDR2 YFSETQ. This CDR3 spans 14 amino acids. The specimen was PBMCs or T cells enriched from blood (not recorded which). The TCR originated in a woman between 45 and 65 years old who had recovered from COVID-19. The chain carries TRBV5-1 and TRBJ2-1, with 9 bases matching TRBD1. CDR3 sequence reads: CASSYRGQGNEQFF. The CDR3 nucleotides are TGCGCCAGCAGCTACAGGGGGCAGGGGAATGAGCAGTTCTTC. Looking up the rest from reference TRBV5-1 and TRBJ2-1 gives the full variable domain: KAGVTQTPRYLIKTRGQQVTLSCSPISGHRSVSWYQQTPGQGLQFLFEYFSETQRNKGNFPGRFSGRQFSNSRSEMNVSTLELGDSALYLCASSYRGQGNEQFFGPGTRLTVL.